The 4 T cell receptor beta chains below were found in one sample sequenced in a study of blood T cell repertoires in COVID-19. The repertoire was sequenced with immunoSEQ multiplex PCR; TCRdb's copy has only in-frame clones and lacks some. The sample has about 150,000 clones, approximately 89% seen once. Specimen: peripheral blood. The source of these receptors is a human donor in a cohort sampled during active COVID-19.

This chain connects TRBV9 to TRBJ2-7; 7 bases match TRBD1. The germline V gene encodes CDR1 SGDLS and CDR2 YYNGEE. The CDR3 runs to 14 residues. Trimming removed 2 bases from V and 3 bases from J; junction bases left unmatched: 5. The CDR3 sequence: CASSVTGVSYEQYF. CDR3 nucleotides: TGTGCCAGCAGCGTTACAGGGGTAAGCTACGAGCAGTACTTC.

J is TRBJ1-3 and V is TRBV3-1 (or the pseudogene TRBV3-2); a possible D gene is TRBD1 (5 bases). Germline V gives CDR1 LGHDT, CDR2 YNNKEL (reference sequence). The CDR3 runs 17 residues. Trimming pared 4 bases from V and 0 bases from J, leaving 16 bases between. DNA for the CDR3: TGTGCCAGCAGCCGCACATTAGACAGCTACTCTGGAAACACCATATATTTT. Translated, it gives CASSRTLDSYSGNTIYF.

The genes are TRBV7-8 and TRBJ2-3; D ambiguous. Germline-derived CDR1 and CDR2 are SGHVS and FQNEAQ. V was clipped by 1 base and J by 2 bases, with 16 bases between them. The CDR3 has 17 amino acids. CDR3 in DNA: TGTGCCAGCAGCTTAGGCCTCCGTGGCGGCACCACAGATACGCAGTATTTT. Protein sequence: CASSLGLRGGTTDTQYF.

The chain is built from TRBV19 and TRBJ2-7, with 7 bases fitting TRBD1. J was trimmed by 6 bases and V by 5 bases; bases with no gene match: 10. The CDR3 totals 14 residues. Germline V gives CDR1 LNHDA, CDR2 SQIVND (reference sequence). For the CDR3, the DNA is TGTGCCAGTAGTCAGAACGAGGGGGCCGGCGAGCAGTACTTC. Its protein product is CASSQNEGAGEQYF.